The rows below give T cell receptor beta chains drawn from one sample of a study of shared clonotypes between healthy human individuals. Clones were sequenced by immunoSEQ multiplex PCR, and TCRdb holds only the in-frame ones, with some missing. The table shows about a million clones, with around three quarters occurring only once. Sequencing was done on a sample of memory CD4+ T cells from PBMCs. The receptor set was obtained from a man in his late teens or twenties in good health. Some clones in this sample may be carry-over from other donors' samples. The CDR3 runs from the conserved cysteine through the conserved F or W. The D gene is left open where the match is weak. Rows give clone size only sometimes, using once, few, many, or a class for an expanded clone.

clone_size: .
d_call: TRBD1
v_call: TRBV7-2
j_call: TRBJ1-4
cdr3_nt: TGTGCCAGCGCCCGGGACAGGGGTGAAAAACTGTTTTTT
cdr3_aa: CASARDRGEKLFF

clone_size: once
d_call: .
v_call: TRBV5-5
j_call: TRBJ1-5
cdr3_nt: TGTGCCAGCAGCTCCTATTTTCAGGGTCAGCCCCAGCATTTT
cdr3_aa: CASSSYFQGQPQHF

clone_size: .
d_call: TRBD2
v_call: TRBV13
j_call: TRBJ2-5
cdr3_nt: TGTGCCAGCAGCTGGGGGGGGCGCAAACTAGCGGTCCACCAGTACTTC
cdr3_aa: CASSWGGRKLAVHQYF

clone_size: .
d_call: TRBD1
v_call: TRBV28
j_call: TRBJ2-3
cdr3_nt: TGTGCCAGCAGTACAGGGACAGGGGGCTACACAGATACGCAGTATTTT
cdr3_aa: CASSTGTGGYTDTQYF

clone_size: .
d_call: .
v_call: TRBV5-4
j_call: TRBJ2-1
cdr3_nt: TGTGCCAGCACCCTTGATGCGGCCTACAATGAGCAGTTCTTC
cdr3_aa: CASTLDAAYNEQFF

clone_size: .
d_call: .
v_call: TRBV20-1
j_call: TRBJ2-1
cdr3_nt: TGCAGTGCTCTTCGCCGCGATGAGCAGTTCTTC
cdr3_aa: CSALRRDEQFF

clone_size: .
d_call: .
v_call: TRBV7-2
j_call: TRBJ1-1
cdr3_nt: TGTGCCAGCAGCTTAGAGGGGGAGGGGACTGAAGCTTTCTTT
cdr3_aa: CASSLEGEGTEAFF

clone_size: .
d_call: .
v_call: TRBV21-1
j_call: TRBJ1-4
cdr3_nt: TGTGCCAGCAGCAAAAGACTTGTATGTCGTGAAAAACTGTTTTTT
cdr3_aa: CASSKRLVCREKLFF

clone_size: once
d_call: TRBD2
v_call: TRBV11-1
j_call: TRBJ2-5
cdr3_nt: TGTGCCAGCAGTCCTCGGACTAGCGGGAGGAGGGAGACCCAGTACTTC
cdr3_aa: CASSPRTSGRRETQYF

clone_size: .
d_call: TRBD1
v_call: TRBV18
j_call: TRBJ2-3
cdr3_nt: TGTGCCAGCTCACCACGGGGACAGGGGTATCTAGATACGCAGTATTTT
cdr3_aa: CASSPRGQGYLDTQYF

clone_size: few
d_call: .
v_call: TRBV9
j_call: TRBJ1-3
cdr3_nt: TGTGCCAGCAGCGTCGACATGGGAAACACCATATATTTT
cdr3_aa: CASSVDMGNTIYF

clone_size: .
d_call: .
v_call: TRBV11-2
j_call: TRBJ2-7
cdr3_nt: TGTGCCAGCAGCTTAAGACTCAGGGGCGGGAGACTCTACGAGCAGTACTTC
cdr3_aa: CASSLRLRGGRLYEQYF

clone_size: .
d_call: TRBD1
v_call: TRBV7-9
j_call: TRBJ2-1
cdr3_nt: TGTGCCAGCAGCTCCCGGGGACAGGGGGTTTTTGAGCAGTTCTTC
cdr3_aa: CASSSRGQGVFEQFF

clone_size: few
d_call: .
v_call: TRBV6-4
j_call: TRBJ1-1
cdr3_nt: TGTGCCAGCAGTGACTCCTGGGGCAGGAGAGTTAACACTGAAGCTTTCTTT
cdr3_aa: CASSDSWGRRVNTEAFF

clone_size: .
d_call: .
v_call: TRBV5-1
j_call: TRBJ2-3
cdr3_nt: TGCGCCAGCAGCGTTTCGGATACGCAGTATTTT
cdr3_aa: CASSVSDTQYF

clone_size: once
d_call: TRBD2
v_call: TRBV6-1
j_call: TRBJ2-7
cdr3_nt: TGTGCCAGCAGTGAAACCGGGACTAGAGGGGCCGAGCAGTACTTC
cdr3_aa: CASSETGTRGAEQYF

clone_size: .
d_call: .
v_call: TRBV2
j_call: TRBJ1-5
cdr3_nt: TGTGCCAGCAGTCTCTATAGCAATCAGCCCCAGCATTTT
cdr3_aa: CASSLYSNQPQHF

clone_size: few
d_call: .
v_call: TRBV18
j_call: TRBJ1-1
cdr3_nt: TGTGCCAGCTCACCAATTGGTTCTGAAGCTTTCTTT
cdr3_aa: CASSPIGSEAFF

clone_size: .
d_call: .
v_call: TRBV25-1
j_call: TRBJ1-3
cdr3_nt: TGTGCCAGCAGTGAGCCTGCGGTCTCTGGAAACACCATATATTTT
cdr3_aa: CASSEPAVSGNTIYF

clone_size: .
d_call: .
v_call: TRBV7-2
j_call: TRBJ1-5
cdr3_nt: TGTGCCAGCAGCTTAGTATTAACAGGAGATCAGCCCCAGCATTTT
cdr3_aa: CASSLVLTGDQPQHF

clone_size: .
d_call: .
v_call: TRBV5-1
j_call: TRBJ1-1
cdr3_nt: TGCGCCAGCAGCTTGACAGGTATGAACACTGAAGCTTTCTTT
cdr3_aa: CASSLTGMNTEAFF

clone_size: .
d_call: .
v_call: TRBV5-4
j_call: TRBJ1-2
cdr3_nt: TGTGCCAGCAGCCCCTCTGGACTGCAGGCTAACTATGGCTACACCTTC
cdr3_aa: CASSPSGLQANYGYTF

clone_size: once
d_call: .
v_call: TRBV7-3
j_call: TRBJ2-1
cdr3_nt: TGTGCCAGCAGCTTAATGGGGGGCAATGAGCAGTTCTTC
cdr3_aa: CASSLMGGNEQFF

clone_size: .
d_call: TRBD1
v_call: TRBV5-1
j_call: TRBJ2-3
cdr3_nt: TGCGCCAGCAGCTTCGGAGGACAGGGGGATACGCAGTATTTT
cdr3_aa: CASSFGGQGDTQYF

clone_size: .
d_call: .
v_call: TRBV10-3
j_call: TRBJ2-3
cdr3_nt: TGTGCCATCAGTGAGGACAGATTCACAGATACGCAGTATTTT
cdr3_aa: CAISEDRFTDTQYF

clone_size: .
d_call: .
v_call: TRBV10-3
j_call: TRBJ2-4
cdr3_nt: TGTGCCATCAGCAAGGGACAAGACTTAGCCAAAAACATTCAGTACTTC
cdr3_aa: CAISKGQDLAKNIQYF

clone_size: .
d_call: TRBD2
v_call: TRBV2
j_call: TRBJ2-1
cdr3_nt: TGTGCCAGCACCGGGGGAGCGGGATTCTACAATGAGCAGTTCTTC
cdr3_aa: CASTGGAGFYNEQFF

clone_size: .
d_call: TRBD1
v_call: TRBV2
j_call: TRBJ1-2
cdr3_nt: TGTGCCAGCAGGGACAGGGACTATGGCTACACCTTC
cdr3_aa: CASRDRDYGYTF

clone_size: .
d_call: .
v_call: TRBV6-5
j_call: TRBJ1-4
cdr3_nt: TGTGCCAGCAGTTACTCGGGGGGGCCGTCTAATGAAAAACTGTTTTTT
cdr3_aa: CASSYSGGPSNEKLFF

clone_size: .
d_call: .
v_call: TRBV7-9
j_call: TRBJ1-2
cdr3_nt: TGTGCCAGCAGCTCCTCGGGAAGGAGTGGCTATGGCTACACCTTC
cdr3_aa: CASSSSGRSGYGYTF

clone_size: .
d_call: TRBD2
v_call: TRBV5-5
j_call: TRBJ2-1
cdr3_nt: TGTGCCAGCAGCTCAGGACTAGCGGGAGCACTCCTCTCCTACAATGAGCAGTTCTTC
cdr3_aa: CASSSGLAGALLSYNEQFF

clone_size: .
d_call: .
v_call: TRBV28
j_call: TRBJ2-7
cdr3_nt: TGTGCCAGCAGTTCCCGGACATCGTACGAGCAGTACTTC
cdr3_aa: CASSSRTSYEQYF

clone_size: .
d_call: .
v_call: TRBV9
j_call: TRBJ2-1
cdr3_nt: TGTGCCAGCAGCCCAGAGGAAGGGGGTGAGCAGTTCTTC
cdr3_aa: CASSPEEGGEQFF

clone_size: .
d_call: TRBD1
v_call: TRBV7-3
j_call: TRBJ2-5
cdr3_nt: TGTGCCAGCAGCTTACTAGGGACAGGGGAAGAGACCCAGTACTTC
cdr3_aa: CASSLLGTGEETQYF

clone_size: .
d_call: .
v_call: TRBV28
j_call: TRBJ1-5
cdr3_nt: TGTGCCAGCAGTTTAAGGTCCGGGGCCCAACAGCCCCAGCATTTT
cdr3_aa: CASSLRSGAQQPQHF

clone_size: .
d_call: .
v_call: TRBV29-1
j_call: TRBJ1-1
cdr3_nt: TGCAGCGTTGCCCGGACGGAAGAAGCTTTCTTT
cdr3_aa: CSVARTEEAFF

clone_size: .
d_call: TRBD1
v_call: TRBV7-9
j_call: TRBJ2-6
cdr3_nt: TGTGCCAGCAGCCTCCTGGGCAGGGGGCTGTCTGGGGCCAACGTCCTGACTTTC
cdr3_aa: CASSLLGRGLSGANVLTF

clone_size: .
d_call: .
v_call: TRBV10-3
j_call: TRBJ1-4
cdr3_nt: TGTGCCATCAGTGAACAGGATCCAAGAAATGAAAAACTGTTTTTT
cdr3_aa: CAISEQDPRNEKLFF

clone_size: .
d_call: TRBD1
v_call: TRBV6-1
j_call: TRBJ1-2
cdr3_nt: TGTGCCAGCACTCCGACCCTCACAGGGGAGTGGGGCTACACCTTC
cdr3_aa: CASTPTLTGEWGYTF

clone_size: .
d_call: .
v_call: TRBV2
j_call: TRBJ2-5
cdr3_nt: TGTGCCAGCACCGAACGGCCCGGGGGAGAGACCCAGTACTTC
cdr3_aa: CASTERPGGETQYF

clone_size: .
d_call: .
v_call: TRBV2
j_call: TRBJ1-4
cdr3_nt: TGTGCCAGCAGTGGTCAAGGGGCGGCTAATGAAAAACTGTTTTTT
cdr3_aa: CASSGQGAANEKLFF

clone_size: .
d_call: .
v_call: TRBV27
j_call: TRBJ2-7
cdr3_nt: TGTGCCAGCAAAAACAGGTCCCACGAGCAGTACTTC
cdr3_aa: CASKNRSHEQYF

clone_size: .
d_call: TRBD1
v_call: TRBV11-3
j_call: TRBJ1-1
cdr3_nt: TGTGCCAGCAGCTTCCATCGGGTGACAGGGGGCAATATAACTGAAGCTTTCTTT
cdr3_aa: CASSFHRVTGGNITEAFF

clone_size: .
d_call: TRBD1
v_call: TRBV25-1
j_call: TRBJ2-5
cdr3_nt: TGTGCCAGCAGTCCCGGGGGTTGGGACAGGGTGAACTTC
cdr3_aa: CASSPGGWDRVNF

clone_size: .
d_call: .
v_call: TRBV6-1
j_call: TRBJ2-5
cdr3_nt: TGTGCCAGCAGTGTATCCCTGGGGGAGACCAAGTACTTC
cdr3_aa: CASSVSLGETKYF

clone_size: .
d_call: .
v_call: TRBV28
j_call: TRBJ1-5
cdr3_nt: TGTGCCAGCAGGACTCACGTCGGACAGCCCCAGCATTTT
cdr3_aa: CASRTHVGQPQHF

clone_size: .
d_call: .
v_call: TRBV9
j_call: TRBJ2-2
cdr3_nt: TGTGCCAGCAGCCCCAACCGGGGGTACGCGAACACCGGGGAGCTGTTTTTT
cdr3_aa: CASSPNRGYANTGELFF

clone_size: .
d_call: .
v_call: TRBV2
j_call: TRBJ1-4
cdr3_nt: TGTGCCAGCAGTGCCTTTGGACGCCAGTCGGAAAAACTGTTTTTT
cdr3_aa: CASSAFGRQSEKLFF

clone_size: .
d_call: TRBD2
v_call: TRBV5-1
j_call: TRBJ2-2
cdr3_nt: TGCGCCAGCAGCATTAGCGGGAGGGCCGGTAGCGGGGAGCTGTTTTTT
cdr3_aa: CASSISGRAGSGELFF

clone_size: .
d_call: .
v_call: TRBV12-2
j_call: TRBJ2-7
cdr3_nt: TGTGCAAGTCGCCCGATTGGACCCAGCTCCTACGAGCAGTACTTC
cdr3_aa: CASRPIGPSSYEQYF

clone_size: .
d_call: .
v_call: TRBV7-4
j_call: TRBJ1-2
cdr3_nt: TGTGCCAGCAGCTTAGCGTCGGGGTTAGAGGGCTACACCTTC
cdr3_aa: CASSLASGLEGYTF

clone_size: few
d_call: .
v_call: TRBV4-2
j_call: TRBJ2-2
cdr3_nt: TGTGCCAGCAGCCAAGATAGGTGGAACACCGGGGAGCTGTTTTTT
cdr3_aa: CASSQDRWNTGELFF

clone_size: .
d_call: .
v_call: TRBV4-1
j_call: TRBJ2-5
cdr3_nt: TGCGCCAGCAGCCAACCCGACAGGCAACCTCCAGAGACCCAGTACTTC
cdr3_aa: CASSQPDRQPPETQYF

clone_size: .
d_call: TRBD1
v_call: TRBV4-1
j_call: TRBJ1-2
cdr3_nt: TGCGCCAGCAGCCAAGACCCTACAGGGGGGATCTATGGCTACACCTTC
cdr3_aa: CASSQDPTGGIYGYTF

clone_size: .
d_call: TRBD1
v_call: TRBV28
j_call: TRBJ1-1
cdr3_nt: TGTGCCAGCAGGAAGACAGGGAGTCCTGAAGCTTTCTTT
cdr3_aa: CASRKTGSPEAFF